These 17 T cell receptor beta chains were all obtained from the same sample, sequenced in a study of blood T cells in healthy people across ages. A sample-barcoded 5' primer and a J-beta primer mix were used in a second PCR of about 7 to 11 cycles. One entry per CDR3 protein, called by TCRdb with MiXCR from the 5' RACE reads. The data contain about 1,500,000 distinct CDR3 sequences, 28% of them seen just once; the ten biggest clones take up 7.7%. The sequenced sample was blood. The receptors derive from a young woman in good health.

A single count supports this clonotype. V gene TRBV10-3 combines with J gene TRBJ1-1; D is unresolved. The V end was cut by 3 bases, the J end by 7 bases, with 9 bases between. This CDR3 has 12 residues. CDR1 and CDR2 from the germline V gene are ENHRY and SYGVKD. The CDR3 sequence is CAISDGLVEAFF. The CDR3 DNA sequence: TGTGCCATCAGTGATGGGTTGGTTGAAGCTTTCTTT.

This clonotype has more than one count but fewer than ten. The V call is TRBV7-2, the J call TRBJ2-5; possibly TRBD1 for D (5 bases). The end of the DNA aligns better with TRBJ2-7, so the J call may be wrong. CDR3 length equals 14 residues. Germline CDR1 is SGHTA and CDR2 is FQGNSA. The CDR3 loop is CASSLRSRDYEQYF. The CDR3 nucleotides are TGTGCCAGCAGCTTAAGGAGCAGGGACTACGAGCAGTACTTC.

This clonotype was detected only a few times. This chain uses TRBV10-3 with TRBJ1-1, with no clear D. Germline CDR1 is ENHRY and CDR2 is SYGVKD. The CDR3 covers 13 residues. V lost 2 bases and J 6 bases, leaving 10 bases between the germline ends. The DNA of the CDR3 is TGTGCCATCAGTGAGAATGGACCGTCTGAAGCTTTCTTT. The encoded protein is CAISENGPSEAFF.

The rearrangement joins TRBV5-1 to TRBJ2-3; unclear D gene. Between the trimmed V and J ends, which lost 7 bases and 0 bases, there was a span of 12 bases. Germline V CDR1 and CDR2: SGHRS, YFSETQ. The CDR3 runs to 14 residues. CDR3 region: CASERDGSTDTQYF. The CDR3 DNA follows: TGCGCCAGCGAACGAGACGGGAGCACAGATACGCAGTATTTT.

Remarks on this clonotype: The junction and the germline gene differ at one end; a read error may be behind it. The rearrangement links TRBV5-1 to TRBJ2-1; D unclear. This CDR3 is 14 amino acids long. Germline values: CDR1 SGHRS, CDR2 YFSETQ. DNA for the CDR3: TGCGCCAGCAGCTTCCCGTCGCCTAGGAATGGGCAGTTCTTC. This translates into CASSFPSPRNGQFF.

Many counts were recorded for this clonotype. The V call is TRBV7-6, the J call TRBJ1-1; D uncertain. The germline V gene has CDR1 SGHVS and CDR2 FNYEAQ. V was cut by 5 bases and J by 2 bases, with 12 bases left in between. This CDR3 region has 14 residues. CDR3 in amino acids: CASSPGLGNTEAFF. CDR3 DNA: TGTGCCAGCAGCCCCGGTCTCGGTAACACTGAAGCTTTCTTT.

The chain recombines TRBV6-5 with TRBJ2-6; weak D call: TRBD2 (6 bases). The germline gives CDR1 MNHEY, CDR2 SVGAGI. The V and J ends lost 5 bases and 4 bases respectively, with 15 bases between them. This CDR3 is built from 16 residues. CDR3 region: CASSPFVAGGANVLTF. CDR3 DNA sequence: TGTGCCAGCAGTCCGTTCGTGGCGGGAGGGGCCAACGTCCTGACTTTC.

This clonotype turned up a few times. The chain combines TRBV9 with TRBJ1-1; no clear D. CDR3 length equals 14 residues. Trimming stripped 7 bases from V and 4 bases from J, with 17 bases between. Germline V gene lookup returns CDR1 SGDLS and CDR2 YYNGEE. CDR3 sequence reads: CASGRPNWGTEAFF. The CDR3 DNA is TGTGCCAGCGGGCGACCGAACTGGGGCACTGAAGCTTTCTTT.

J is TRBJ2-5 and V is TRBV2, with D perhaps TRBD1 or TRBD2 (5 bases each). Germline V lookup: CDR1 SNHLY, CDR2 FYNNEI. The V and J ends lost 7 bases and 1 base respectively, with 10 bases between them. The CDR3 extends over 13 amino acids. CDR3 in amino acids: CASTRDLQETQYF. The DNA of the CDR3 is TGTGCCAGCACCAGGGACCTCCAAGAGACCCAGTACTTC. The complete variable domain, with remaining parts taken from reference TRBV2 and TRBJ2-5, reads EPEVTQTPSHQVTQMGQEVILRCVPISNHLYFYWYRQILGQKVEFLVSFYNNEISEKSEIFDDQFSVERPDGSNFTLKIRSTKLEDSAMYFCASTRDLQETQYFGPGTRLLVL.

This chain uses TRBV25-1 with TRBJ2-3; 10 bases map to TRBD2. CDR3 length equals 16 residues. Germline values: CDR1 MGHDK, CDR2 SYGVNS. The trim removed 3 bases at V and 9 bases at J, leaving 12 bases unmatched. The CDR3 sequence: CASSESSAGGQRTQYF. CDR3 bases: TGTGCCAGCAGTGAGAGTTCAGCGGGAGGGCAACGGACGCAGTATTTT.

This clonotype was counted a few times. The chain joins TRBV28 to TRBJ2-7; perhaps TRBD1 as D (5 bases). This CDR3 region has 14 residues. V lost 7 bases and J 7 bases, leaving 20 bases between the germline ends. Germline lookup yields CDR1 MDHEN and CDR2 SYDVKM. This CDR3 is CASTLSGSPREQYF. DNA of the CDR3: TGTGCCAGCACCCTCTCAGGGTCCCCTCGGGAGCAGTACTTC. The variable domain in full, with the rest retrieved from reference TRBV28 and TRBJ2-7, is DVKVTQSSRYLVKRTGEKVFLECVQDMDHENMFWYRQDPGLGLRLIYFSYDVKMKEKGDIPEGYSVSREKKERFSLILESASTNQTSMYLCASTLSGSPREQYFGPGTRLTVT.

In DNA, the CDR3 is TGTGCCAGCTCAACCGCTGATTCCTACGAGCAGTTCTTC. This translates into CASSTADSYEQFF. The chain joins TRBV18 to TRBJ2-1; D not certain. CDR1 is KGHSH, CDR2 LQKENI, per germline. V was cut by 5 bases and J by 10 bases, with 15 bases left in between. CDR3 length: 13 amino acids. The full variable domain, in which reference TRBV18 and TRBJ2-1 provide the parts outside the CDR3, is NAGVMQNPRHLVRRRGQEARLRCSPMKGHSHVYWYRQLPEEGLKFMVYLQKENIIDESGMPKERFSAEFPKEGPSILRIQQVVRGDSAAYFCASSTADSYEQFFGPGTRLTVL.

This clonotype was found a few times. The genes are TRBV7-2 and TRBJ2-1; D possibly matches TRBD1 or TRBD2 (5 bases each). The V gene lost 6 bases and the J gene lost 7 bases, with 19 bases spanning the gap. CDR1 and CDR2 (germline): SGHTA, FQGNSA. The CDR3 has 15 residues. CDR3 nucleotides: TGTGCCAGCAGTGATCAAGGGACCGTCCGAAATGAGCAGTTCTTC. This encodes CASSDQGTVRNEQFF.

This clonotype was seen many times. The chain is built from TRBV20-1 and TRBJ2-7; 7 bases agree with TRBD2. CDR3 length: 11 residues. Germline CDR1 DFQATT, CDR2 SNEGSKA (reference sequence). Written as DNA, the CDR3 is TGCAGCGCCGGGGGGTCCTACGAGCAGTACTTC. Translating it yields CSAGGSYEQYF.

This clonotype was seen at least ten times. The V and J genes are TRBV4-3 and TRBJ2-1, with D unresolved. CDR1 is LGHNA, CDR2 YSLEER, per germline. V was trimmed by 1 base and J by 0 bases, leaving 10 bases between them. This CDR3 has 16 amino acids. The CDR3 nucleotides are TGCGCCAGCAGCCAAGCTGGCCTAGGCTCCTACAATGAGCAGTTCTTC. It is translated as CASSQAGLGSYNEQFF.

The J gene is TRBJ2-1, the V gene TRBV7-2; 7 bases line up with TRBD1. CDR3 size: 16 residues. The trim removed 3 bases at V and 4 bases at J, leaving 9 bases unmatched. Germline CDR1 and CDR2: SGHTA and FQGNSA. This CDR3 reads CASSFLFKQGYNEQFF. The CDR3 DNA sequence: TGTGCCAGCAGCTTCCTCTTTAAACAGGGGTACAATGAGCAGTTCTTC.

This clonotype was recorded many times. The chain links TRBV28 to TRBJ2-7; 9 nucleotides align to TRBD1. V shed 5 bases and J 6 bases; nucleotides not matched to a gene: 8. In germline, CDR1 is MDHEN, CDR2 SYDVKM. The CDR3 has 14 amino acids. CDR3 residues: CASSPPGTGTEQYF. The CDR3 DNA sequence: TGTGCCAGCAGTCCACCCGGGACAGGGACCGAGCAGTACTTC.